This T cell receptor beta chain derives from a study of early T cells in non-severe SARS-CoV-2 infection. General study points: Comparison of clonotypes with VDJdb favored anti-spike CD8 responses while missing private and CD4 specificities.

Unique molecular identifiers were added to individual cDNA molecules. Each CDR3 protein gets one entry after TCRdb re-called the 5' RACE reads with MiXCR. This sample has 60,000 to 70,000 distinct CDR3 sequences; over 4.5% occur once, and the top ten carry 3.4%. Germline V gives CDR1 DFQATT, CDR2 SNEGSKA (reference sequence). Trimming took off 1 base at V and 6 bases at J, with 4 bases between the two ends. The CDR3 is 11 amino acids. This clonotype was recorded a few times. The antigen remains undetermined. V gene TRBV20-1 combines with J gene TRBJ2-1; D remains unclear. This receptor was identified in an adult who was a healthcare worker with PCR-confirmed SARS-CoV-2 infection or an uninfected control (not recorded which). The sequencing here drew on whole blood, taken at baseline. CDR3 DNA sequence: TGCAGTGCTAGAGGGAGCAATGAGCAGTTCTTC. This gives the protein CSARGSNEQFF.